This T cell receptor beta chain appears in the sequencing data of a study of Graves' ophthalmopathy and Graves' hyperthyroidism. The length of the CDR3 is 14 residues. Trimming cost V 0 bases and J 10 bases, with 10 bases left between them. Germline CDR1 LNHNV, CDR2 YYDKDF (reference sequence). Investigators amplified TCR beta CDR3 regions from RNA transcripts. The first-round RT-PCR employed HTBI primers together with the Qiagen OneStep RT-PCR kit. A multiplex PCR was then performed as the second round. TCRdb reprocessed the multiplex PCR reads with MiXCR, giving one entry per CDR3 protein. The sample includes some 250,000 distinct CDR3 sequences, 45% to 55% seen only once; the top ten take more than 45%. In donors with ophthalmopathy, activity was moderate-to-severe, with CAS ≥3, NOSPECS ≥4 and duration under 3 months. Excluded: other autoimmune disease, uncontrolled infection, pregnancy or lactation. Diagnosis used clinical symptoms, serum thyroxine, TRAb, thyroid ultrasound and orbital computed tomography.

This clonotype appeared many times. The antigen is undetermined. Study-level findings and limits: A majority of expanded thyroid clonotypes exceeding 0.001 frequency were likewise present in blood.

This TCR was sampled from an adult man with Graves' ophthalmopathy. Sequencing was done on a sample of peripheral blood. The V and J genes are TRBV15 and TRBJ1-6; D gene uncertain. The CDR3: CATSRDRALSPLHF. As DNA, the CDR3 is TGTGCCACCAGCAGAGATCGGGCTTTATCACCCCTCCACTTT.